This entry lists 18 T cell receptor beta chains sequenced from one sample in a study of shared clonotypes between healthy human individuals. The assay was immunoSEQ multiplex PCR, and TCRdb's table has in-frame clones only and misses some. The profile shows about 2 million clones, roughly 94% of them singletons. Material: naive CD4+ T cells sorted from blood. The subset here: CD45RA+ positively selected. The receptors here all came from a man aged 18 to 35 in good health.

The CDR3: CASSATGTSSYNSPLHF. CDR3 nucleotide sequence: TGCGCCAGCAGCGCAACAGGGACCAGCTCCTATAATTCACCCCTCCACTTT. This sequence joins TRBV5-1 and TRBJ1-6; tentatively, D is TRBD1 (6 bases). The CDR3 has 17 residues. Germline V gives CDR1 SGHRS, CDR2 YFSETQ. V gave up 4 bases and J gave up 0 bases, with 14 bases separating them. Using reference TRBV5-1 and TRBJ1-6 for the parts outside the CDR3, the full variable domain is KAGVTQTPRYLIKTRGQQVTLSCSPISGHRSVSWYQQTPGQGLQFLFEYFSETQRNKGNFPGRFSGRQFSNSRSEMNVSTLELGDSALYLCASSATGTSSYNSPLHFGNGTRLTVT.

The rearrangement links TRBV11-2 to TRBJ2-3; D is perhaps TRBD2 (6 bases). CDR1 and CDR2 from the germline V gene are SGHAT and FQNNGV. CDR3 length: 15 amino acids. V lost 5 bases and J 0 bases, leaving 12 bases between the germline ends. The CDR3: CASSPLGGSTDTQYF. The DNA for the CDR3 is TGTGCCAGCAGCCCTCTGGGGGGTAGCACAGATACGCAGTATTTT.

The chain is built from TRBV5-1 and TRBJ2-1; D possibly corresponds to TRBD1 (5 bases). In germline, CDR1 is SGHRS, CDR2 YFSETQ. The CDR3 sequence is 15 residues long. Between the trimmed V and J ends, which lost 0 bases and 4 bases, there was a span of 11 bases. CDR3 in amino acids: CASSLEVQGYNEQFF. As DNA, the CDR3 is TGCGCCAGCAGCTTGGAGGTCCAGGGTTACAATGAGCAGTTCTTC. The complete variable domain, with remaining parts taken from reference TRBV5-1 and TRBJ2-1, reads KAGVTQTPRYLIKTRGQQVTLSCSPISGHRSVSWYQQTPGQGLQFLFEYFSETQRNKGNFPGRFSGRQFSNSRSEMNVSTLELGDSALYLCASSLEVQGYNEQFFGPGTRLTVL.

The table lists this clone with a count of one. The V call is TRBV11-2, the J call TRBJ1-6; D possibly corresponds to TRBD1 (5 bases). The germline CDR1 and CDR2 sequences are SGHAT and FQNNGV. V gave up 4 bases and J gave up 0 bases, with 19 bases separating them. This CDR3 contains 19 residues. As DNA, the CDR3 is TGTGCCAGCAGCTACTCAGGGCGCCGTGGCGTCTCCTATAATTCACCCCTCCACTTT. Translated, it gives CASSYSGRRGVSYNSPLHF.

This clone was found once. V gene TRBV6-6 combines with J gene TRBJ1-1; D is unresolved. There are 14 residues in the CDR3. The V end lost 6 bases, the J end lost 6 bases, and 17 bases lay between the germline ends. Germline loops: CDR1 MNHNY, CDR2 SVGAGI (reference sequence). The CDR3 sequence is CASRENRFNAEAFF. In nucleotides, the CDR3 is TGTGCCAGCAGAGAGAATAGGTTTAATGCTGAAGCTTTCTTT.

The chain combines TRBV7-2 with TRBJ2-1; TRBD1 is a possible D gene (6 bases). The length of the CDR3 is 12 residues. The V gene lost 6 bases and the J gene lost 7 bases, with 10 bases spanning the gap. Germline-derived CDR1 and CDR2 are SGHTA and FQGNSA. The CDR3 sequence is CASSQQGNEQFF. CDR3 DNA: TGTGCCAGCAGTCAACAGGGTAATGAGCAGTTCTTC.

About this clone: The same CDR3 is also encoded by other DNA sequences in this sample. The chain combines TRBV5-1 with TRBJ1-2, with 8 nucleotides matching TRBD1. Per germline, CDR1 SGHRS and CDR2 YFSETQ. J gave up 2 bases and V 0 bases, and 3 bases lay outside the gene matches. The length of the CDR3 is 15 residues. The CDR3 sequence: CASSLAQGANYGYTF. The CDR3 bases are TGCGCCAGCAGCTTGGCTCAGGGGGCGAACTATGGCTACACCTTC.

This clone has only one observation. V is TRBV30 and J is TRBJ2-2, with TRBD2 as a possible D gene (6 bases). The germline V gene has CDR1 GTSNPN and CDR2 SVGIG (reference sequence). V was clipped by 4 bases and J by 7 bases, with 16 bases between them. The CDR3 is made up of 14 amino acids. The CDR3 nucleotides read TGTGCCTGGACCCCCGCGGTTAGCGGCGGGGAGCTGTTTTTT. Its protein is CAWTPAVSGGELFF.

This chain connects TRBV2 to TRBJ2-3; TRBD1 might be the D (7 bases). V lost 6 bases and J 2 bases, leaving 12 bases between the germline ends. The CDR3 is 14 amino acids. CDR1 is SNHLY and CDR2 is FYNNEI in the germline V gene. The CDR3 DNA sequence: TGTGCCAGCAGGGCGGGACAGCACACAGATACGCAGTATTTT. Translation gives CASRAGQHTDTQYF.

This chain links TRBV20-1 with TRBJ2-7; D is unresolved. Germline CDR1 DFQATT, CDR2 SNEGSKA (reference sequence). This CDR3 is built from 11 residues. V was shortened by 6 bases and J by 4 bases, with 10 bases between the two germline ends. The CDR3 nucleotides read TGCAGTGCCGTCCAGGCTTACGAGCAGTACTTC. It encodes CSAVQAYEQYF.

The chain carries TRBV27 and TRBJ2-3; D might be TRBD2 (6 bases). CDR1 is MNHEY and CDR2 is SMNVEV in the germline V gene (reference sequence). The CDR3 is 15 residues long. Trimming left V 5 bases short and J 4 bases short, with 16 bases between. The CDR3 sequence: CASSLPGLMADTQYF. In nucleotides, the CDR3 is TGTGCCAGCAGTCTCCCGGGACTCATGGCAGATACGCAGTATTTT.

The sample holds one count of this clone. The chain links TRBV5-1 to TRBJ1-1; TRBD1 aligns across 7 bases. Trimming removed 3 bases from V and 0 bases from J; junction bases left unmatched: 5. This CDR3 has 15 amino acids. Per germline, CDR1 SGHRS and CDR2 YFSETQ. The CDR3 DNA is TGCGCCAGCAGCTCCGGGACAGTCATGAACACTGAAGCTTTCTTT. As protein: CASSSGTVMNTEAFF.

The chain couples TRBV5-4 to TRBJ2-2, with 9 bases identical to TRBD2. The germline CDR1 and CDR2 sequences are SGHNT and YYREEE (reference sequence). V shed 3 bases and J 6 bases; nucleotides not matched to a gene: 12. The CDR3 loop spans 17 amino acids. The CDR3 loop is CASSYPGLAGSAGELFF. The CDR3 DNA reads TGTGCCAGCAGCTATCCGGGACTAGCCGGGAGCGCCGGGGAGCTGTTTTTT.

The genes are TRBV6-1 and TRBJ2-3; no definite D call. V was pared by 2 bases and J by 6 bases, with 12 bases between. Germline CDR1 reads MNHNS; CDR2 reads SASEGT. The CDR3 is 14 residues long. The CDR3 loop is CASSERSSPDTQYF. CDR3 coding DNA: TGTGCCAGCAGTGAACGGTCGAGTCCCGATACGCAGTATTTT.

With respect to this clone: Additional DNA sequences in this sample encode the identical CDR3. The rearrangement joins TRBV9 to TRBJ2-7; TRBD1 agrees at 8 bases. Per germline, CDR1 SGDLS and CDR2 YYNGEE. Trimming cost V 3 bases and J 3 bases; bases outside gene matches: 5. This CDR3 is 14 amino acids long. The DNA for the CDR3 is TGTGCCAGCAGCGCCGGACAGGGTTACTACGAGCAGTACTTC. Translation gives CASSAGQGYYEQYF.

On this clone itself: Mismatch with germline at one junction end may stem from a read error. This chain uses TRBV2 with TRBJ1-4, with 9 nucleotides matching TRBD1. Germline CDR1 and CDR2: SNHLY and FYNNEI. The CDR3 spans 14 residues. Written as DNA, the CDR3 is TGTGCCAGCAGTGAAGCGCTAACATCCAGGGACAGGGTTTTT. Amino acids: CASSEALTSRDRVF.

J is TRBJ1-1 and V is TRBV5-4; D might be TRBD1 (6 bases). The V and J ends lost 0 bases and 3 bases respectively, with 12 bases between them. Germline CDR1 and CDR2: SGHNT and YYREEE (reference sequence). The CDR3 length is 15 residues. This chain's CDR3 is CASSLELGAHTEAFF. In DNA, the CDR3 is TGTGCCAGCAGCTTGGAGCTGGGGGCACACACTGAAGCTTTCTTT.

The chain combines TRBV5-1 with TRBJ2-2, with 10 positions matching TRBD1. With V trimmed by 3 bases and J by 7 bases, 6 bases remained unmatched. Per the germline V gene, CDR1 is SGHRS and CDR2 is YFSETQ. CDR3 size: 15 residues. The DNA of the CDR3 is TGCGCCAGCAGCTCCGGGACAGGGGCGGTCGGGGAGCTGTTTTTT. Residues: CASSSGTGAVGELFF.